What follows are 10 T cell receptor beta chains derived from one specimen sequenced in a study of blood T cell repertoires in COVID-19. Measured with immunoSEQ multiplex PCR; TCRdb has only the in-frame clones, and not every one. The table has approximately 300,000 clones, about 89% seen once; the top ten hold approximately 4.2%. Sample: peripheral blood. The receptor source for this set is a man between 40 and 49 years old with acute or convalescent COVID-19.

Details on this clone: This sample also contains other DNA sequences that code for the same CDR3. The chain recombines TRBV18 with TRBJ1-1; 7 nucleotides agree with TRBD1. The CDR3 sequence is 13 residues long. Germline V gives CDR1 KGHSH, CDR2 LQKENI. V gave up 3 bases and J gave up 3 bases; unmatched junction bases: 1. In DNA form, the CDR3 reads TGTGCCAGCTCACCCCAGGGGGACACTGAAGCTTTCTTT. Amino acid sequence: CASSPQGDTEAFF.

The CDR3, as DNA: TGTGCCAGCAGCCCCTTTGGGACACCCGGAGACATTCAGTACTTC. It codes for CASSPFGTPGDIQYF. This chain links TRBV7-2 with TRBJ2-4; D is perhaps TRBD1 (6 bases). CDR1 is SGHTA, CDR2 FQGNSA, per germline. The CDR3 runs to 15 residues. V gave up 5 bases and J gave up 8 bases, with 19 bases separating them.

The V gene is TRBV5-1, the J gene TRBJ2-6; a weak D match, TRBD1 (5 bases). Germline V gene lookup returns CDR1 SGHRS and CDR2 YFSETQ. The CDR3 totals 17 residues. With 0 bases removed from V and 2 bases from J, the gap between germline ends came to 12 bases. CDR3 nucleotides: TGCGCCAGCAGCTTGGTGCACCAGGGCGCTGGGGCCAACGTCCTGACTTTC. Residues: CASSLVHQGAGANVLTF.

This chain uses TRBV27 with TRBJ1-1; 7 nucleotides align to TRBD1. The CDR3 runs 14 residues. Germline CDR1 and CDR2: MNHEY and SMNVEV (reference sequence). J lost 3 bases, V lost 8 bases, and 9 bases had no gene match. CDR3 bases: TGTGCCAGCTTCAGGGGGTTACGGGACACTGAAGCTTTCTTT. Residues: CASFRGLRDTEAFF.

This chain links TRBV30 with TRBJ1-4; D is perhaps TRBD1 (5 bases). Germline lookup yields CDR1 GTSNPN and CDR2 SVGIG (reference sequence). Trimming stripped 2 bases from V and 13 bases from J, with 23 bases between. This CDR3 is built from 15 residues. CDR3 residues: CAWSPRAIGRGLLFF. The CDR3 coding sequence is TGTGCCTGGAGTCCCCGGGCCATAGGGCGGGGGTTACTGTTTTTT.

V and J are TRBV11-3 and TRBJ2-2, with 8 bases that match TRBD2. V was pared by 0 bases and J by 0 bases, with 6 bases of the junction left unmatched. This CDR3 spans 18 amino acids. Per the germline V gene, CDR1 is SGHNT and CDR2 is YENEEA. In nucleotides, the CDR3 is TGTGCCAGCAGCTTAGATTGGGTAGCGGGACCGAACACCGGGGAGCTGTTTTTT. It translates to CASSLDWVAGPNTGELFF.

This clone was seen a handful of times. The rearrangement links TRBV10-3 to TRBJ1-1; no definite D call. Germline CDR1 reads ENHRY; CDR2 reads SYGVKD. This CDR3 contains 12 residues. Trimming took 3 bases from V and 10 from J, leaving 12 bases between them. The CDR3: CAISDGVVIAFF. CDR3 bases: TGTGCCATCAGTGATGGAGTGGTGATAGCTTTCTTT.

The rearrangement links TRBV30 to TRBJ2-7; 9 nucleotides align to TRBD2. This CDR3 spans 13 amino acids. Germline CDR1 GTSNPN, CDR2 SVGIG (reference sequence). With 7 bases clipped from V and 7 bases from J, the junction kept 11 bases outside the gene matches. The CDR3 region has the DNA TGTGCCTTGGCGGGGGGGCCGCGGCGGGAGCAGTACTTC. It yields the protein CALAGGPRREQYF.

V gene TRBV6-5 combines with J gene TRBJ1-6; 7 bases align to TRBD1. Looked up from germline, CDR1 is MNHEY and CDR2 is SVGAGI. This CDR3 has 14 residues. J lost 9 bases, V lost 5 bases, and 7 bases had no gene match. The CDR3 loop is CASSLRDSFSPLHF. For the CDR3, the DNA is TGTGCCAGCAGTCTCCGGGACAGCTTTTCACCCCTCCACTTT.

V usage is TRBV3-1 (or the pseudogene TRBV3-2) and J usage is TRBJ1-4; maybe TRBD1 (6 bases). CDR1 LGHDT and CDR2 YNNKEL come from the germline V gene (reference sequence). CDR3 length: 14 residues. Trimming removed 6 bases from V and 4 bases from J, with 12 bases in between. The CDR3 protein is CASRPDRLNEKLFF. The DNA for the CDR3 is TGTGCCAGCAGACCGGACAGACTTAATGAAAAACTGTTTTTT.